Listed here are 29 T cell receptor beta chains from one sample, sequenced in a study of blood T cell repertoires in COVID-19. The assay was immunoSEQ multiplex PCR, and TCRdb's table has in-frame clones only and misses some. The repertoire has about 220,000 clones, 82% of them found once; the top ten carry 5.2%. Sequenced input: peripheral blood. The receptors come from a woman between 65 and 79 years old with COVID-19, enrolled during active disease.

The rearrangement links TRBV19 to TRBJ2-2; D remains unclear. Between the trimmed V and J ends, which lost 7 bases and 1 base, there was a span of 13 bases. The CDR3 length is 15 residues. The V gene's germline CDR1 is LNHDA and CDR2 SQIVND (reference sequence). The CDR3 DNA sequence: TGTGCCAGTAAACACCCCGCGGTGAACACCGGGGAGCTGTTTTTT. Amino acids: CASKHPAVNTGELFF.

For the CDR3, the DNA is TGCGCCAGCAGTCCCCAGACTAGCGGTTACACAGATACGCAGTATTTT. Translated: CASSPQTSGYTDTQYF. V gene TRBV4-3 combines with J gene TRBJ2-3; TRBD2 matches at 9 bases. Germline assignment: CDR1 LGHNA and CDR2 YSLEER. V shed 6 bases, J shed 2 bases, and the junction held 9 bases outside the gene matches. CDR3 length: 16 residues.

The chain recombines TRBV27 with TRBJ2-5, with 8 bases fitting TRBD1. The CDR3 spans 16 residues. After removal of 2 bases from V and 5 bases from J, the junction contained 10 bases not matched to a gene. Germline assignment: CDR1 MNHEY and CDR2 SMNVEV (reference sequence). The CDR3 reads CASSLRTGMNLETQYF. DNA for the CDR3: TGTGCCAGCAGTTTAAGGACAGGGATGAATTTGGAGACCCAGTACTTC.

The genes are TRBV7-2 and TRBJ2-7; 7 nucleotides match TRBD2. Germline CDR1 SGHTA, CDR2 FQGNSA. V lost 1 base to trimming and J lost 1 base; unmatched junction nucleotides: 7. The CDR3 runs 16 residues. The CDR3 region has the DNA TGTGCCAGCAGCTTAGGGATGGCTAGCGGATCCTACGAGCAGTACTTC. Protein sequence: CASSLGMASGSYEQYF.

The gene calls are TRBV19 and TRBJ2-7; possibly TRBD1 for D (6 bases). Germline V gene sequence: CDR1 LNHDA, CDR2 SQIVND (reference sequence). The CDR3 runs to 14 residues. V lost 3 bases and J lost 1, with 10 bases in between. The CDR3 protein is CASSITRGSYEQYF. DNA for the CDR3: TGTGCCAGTAGTATTACCAGGGGTTCCTACGAGCAGTACTTC.

The chain uses TRBV4-1 and TRBJ2-1; TRBD2 matches at 14 bases. The germline V gene has CDR1 MGHRA and CDR2 YSYEKL. CDR3 length: 16 residues. The trim removed 3 bases at V and 10 bases at J, leaving 8 bases unmatched. In DNA, the CDR3 is TGCGCCAGCAGCCATACCGGGACTAGCGGGAGAAACGAGCAGTTCTTC. Protein: CASSHTGTSGRNEQFF.

The chain carries TRBV28 and TRBJ1-5, with D possibly being TRBD1 (5 bases). V was trimmed by 6 bases and J by 3 bases, leaving 9 bases between them. The CDR3 runs 13 residues. Germline V gene sequence: CDR1 MDHEN, CDR2 SYDVKM. The CDR3 loop is CASRGVINQPQHF. Written as DNA, the CDR3 is TGTGCCAGCAGAGGGGTGATCAATCAGCCCCAGCATTTT.

The V gene is TRBV11-2, the J gene TRBJ1-1; 9 nucleotides align to TRBD1. V lost 5 bases to trimming and J lost 0 bases; unmatched junction nucleotides: 7. This CDR3 spans 16 amino acids. In germline, CDR1 is SGHAT, CDR2 FQNNGV. CDR3 sequence reads: CASSPRDRVMNTEAFF. The DNA of the CDR3 is TGTGCCAGCAGCCCCCGGGACAGGGTCATGAACACTGAAGCTTTCTTT.

The chain uses TRBV7-3 and TRBJ2-2; 10 nucleotides line up with TRBD2. Per germline, CDR1 SGHTA and CDR2 FQGTGA. The V and J ends lost 5 bases and 6 bases, in that order; junction bases with no gene match: 9. The CDR3 loop spans 16 amino acids. The CDR3 coding sequence is TGTGCCAGCAGCCCCTGGGGCAGCGGGAGGGCCGGGGAGCTGTTTTTT. Amino acids: CASSPWGSGRAGELFF.

J is TRBJ2-7 and V is TRBV4-3; the D gene is possibly TRBD2 (5 bases). Trimming took 0 bases from V and 4 from J, leaving 19 bases between them. Germline assignment: CDR1 LGHNA and CDR2 YSLEER. This CDR3 is built from 17 residues. The CDR3 loop is CASSQDDWATSGYEQYF. CDR3 DNA sequence: TGCGCCAGCAGCCAAGATGATTGGGCTACGAGCGGATACGAGCAGTACTTC.

The chain links TRBV28 to TRBJ1-1; D is uncertain. This CDR3 contains 11 residues. The V gene's germline CDR1 is MDHEN and CDR2 SYDVKM. Trimming took 6 bases from V and 8 from J, leaving 10 bases between them. The CDR3 coding sequence is TGTGCCAGCAGGTCGAGCGGGGAAGCTTTCTTT. Its translation is CASRSSGEAFF.

The chain recombines TRBV27 with TRBJ2-3; 8 bases fit TRBD2. Germline V gene data show CDR1 as MNHEY and CDR2 as SMNVEV (reference sequence). V lost 5 bases and J lost 5; bases outside the gene matches: 15. The CDR3 has 17 amino acids. The CDR3, as DNA: TGTGCCAGCAGTCCATGGCTGGCGGGAGGCGGGGTAGATACGCAGTATTTT. Translation gives CASSPWLAGGGVDTQYF.

This clone has just a few counts. The chain combines TRBV5-6 with TRBJ2-5; D is possibly TRBD1 (5 bases). This CDR3 spans 11 amino acids. Looked up from germline, CDR1 is SGHDT and CDR2 is YYEEEE. V gave up 4 bases and J gave up 7 bases, with 8 bases separating them. The CDR3 nucleotides read TGTGCCAGCAGCCAAAGGGGGACCCAGTACTTC. Its protein is CASSQRGTQYF.

The chain carries TRBV19 and TRBJ1-2, with 9 bases fitting TRBD1. Germline CDR1 is LNHDA and CDR2 is SQIVND (reference sequence). J gave up 1 base and V 10 bases, and 7 bases lay outside the gene matches. This CDR3 region has 14 residues. As DNA, the CDR3 is TGTGCCACCGCGACAGGGGGTGATAACTATGGCTACACCTTC. Translation: CATATGGDNYGYTF.

This clone was detected only a few times. The V call is TRBV7-9, the J call TRBJ1-1; TRBD1 matches 8 bases. This CDR3 has 14 amino acids. Germline V lookup: CDR1 SEHNR, CDR2 FQNEAQ (reference sequence). With V trimmed by 3 bases and J by 4 bases, 4 bases remained unmatched. The CDR3 DNA sequence: TGTGCCAGCAGCTTTCGGACAGGGAGCACTGAAGCTTTCTTT. It encodes CASSFRTGSTEAFF.

This chain links TRBV7-2 with TRBJ1-2; tentatively, D is TRBD1 (5 bases). This CDR3 is built from 15 residues. Trimming removed 1 base at V and 0 bases at J, with 9 bases between. Germline CDR1 reads SGHTA; CDR2 reads FQGNSA. The chain's CDR3 is CASSLDPGPNYGYTF. The CDR3, as DNA: TGTGCCAGCAGCTTAGATCCAGGGCCTAACTATGGCTACACCTTC.

The rearrangement links TRBV10-3 to TRBJ1-1, with 7 bases identical to TRBD1. This CDR3 region has 16 residues. V lost 6 bases, J lost 3 bases, and 13 bases stayed unmatched. The germline V gene has CDR1 ENHRY and CDR2 SYGVKD. The CDR3 DNA reads TGTGCCATCAGCACTAAATCCGGGACAGTTCACACTGAAGCTTTCTTT. It translates to CAISTKSGTVHTEAFF.

The chain employs TRBV27 and TRBJ2-2, with 8 positions matching TRBD2. Per the germline V gene, CDR1 is MNHEY and CDR2 is SMNVEV (reference sequence). CDR3 length equals 18 residues. V dropped 4 bases and J dropped 6; count of bases not matched to a gene: 16. The CDR3 region is CASSSRTSQLLGSGELFF. The CDR3 DNA reads as TGTGCCAGCAGTTCACGGACTAGCCAACTCCTGGGGTCCGGGGAGCTGTTTTTT.

The chain links TRBV18 to TRBJ2-5; 10 nucleotides match TRBD1. CDR1 KGHSH and CDR2 LQKENI come from the germline V gene. The ends lost 4 bases at V and 5 bases at J; junction bases unmatched: 10. The CDR3 has 16 amino acids. CDR3 in DNA: TGTGCCAGCTCACTACCTGGGACAGGGGTCGGGGAGACCCAGTACTTC. Encoded protein: CASSLPGTGVGETQYF.

J is TRBJ2-7 and V is TRBV7-2; D is perhaps TRBD2 (5 bases). Germline V gene sequence: CDR1 SGHTA, CDR2 FQGNSA. The V and J ends lost 3 bases and 5 bases respectively, with 11 bases between them. The CDR3 consists of 13 residues. The CDR3 is CASSFLREHEQYF. The CDR3 DNA follows: TGTGCCAGCAGCTTTCTGAGGGAACACGAGCAGTACTTC.

The V call is TRBV11-3, the J call TRBJ2-7, with D possibly matching TRBD1 (6 bases). There are 18 residues in the CDR3. Trimming took off 4 bases at V and 1 base at J, with 23 bases between the two ends. Per germline, CDR1 SGHNT and CDR2 YENEEA. CDR3 protein: CASSSEPSRGTRSYEQYF. CDR3 sequence (DNA): TGTGCCAGCAGCTCAGAGCCTTCGAGAGGGACAAGGTCCTACGAGCAGTACTTC.

The chain joins TRBV5-8 to TRBJ2-7; a weak D match, TRBD2 (5 bases). From germline, CDR1 is SGHTS and CDR2 YDEGEE. CDR3 size: 14 residues. V lost 5 bases, J lost 0 bases, and 12 bases lay in between. Here the CDR3 DNA reads TGTGCCAGCAGGAGGACTGGTGGCTCCTACGAGCAGTACTTC. Amino acids: CASRRTGGSYEQYF.

The rearrangement links TRBV19 to TRBJ1-2; D might be TRBD1 (5 bases). Germline lookup yields CDR1 LNHDA and CDR2 SQIVND (reference sequence). This CDR3 region has 15 residues. V was cut by 6 bases and J by 5 bases, with 19 bases left in between. CDR3 nucleotides: TGTGCCAGTAGCGATAGGAGGGGCGGATATTATGGCTACACCTTC. Translating it yields CASSDRRGGYYGYTF.

The chain is built from TRBV6-2 or TRBV6-3 and TRBJ1-2, with 11 bases fitting TRBD1. The CDR3 consists of 14 residues. Germline V CDR1 and CDR2: MNHEY, SVGEGT. With V trimmed by 5 bases and J by 8 bases, 7 bases remained unmatched. The CDR3 is CASSRGQGAQGYTF. DNA of the CDR3: TGTGCCAGCAGTCGAGGACAGGGGGCTCAAGGCTACACCTTC.

V usage is TRBV11-2 and J usage is TRBJ2-2; 12 positions match TRBD2. This CDR3 has 16 amino acids. After removal of 5 bases from V and 4 bases from J, the junction contained 5 bases not matched to a gene. CDR1 and CDR2 (germline): SGHAT, FQNNGV. The CDR3 DNA is TGTGCCAGCAGCCTAGCGGGAGGGCCTAGCACCGGGGAGCTGTTTTTT. It codes for CASSLAGGPSTGELFF.

The rearrangement joins TRBV7-3 to TRBJ2-2; 11 nucleotides match TRBD2. With V trimmed by 2 bases and J by 7 bases, 6 bases remained unmatched. Germline CDR1 reads SGHTA; CDR2 reads FQGTGA. The CDR3 is 16 residues long. CDR3 bases: TGTGCCAGCAGCTTACTAGCGGGAGGTACCGGCGGGGAGCTGTTTTTT. Amino acid sequence: CASSLLAGGTGGELFF.

This chain joins TRBV24-1 and TRBJ2-5; 9 nucleotides line up with TRBD2. CDR1 and CDR2 from the germline V gene are KGHDR and SFDVKD. The CDR3 is made up of 15 amino acids. Trimming took 3 bases from V and 3 from J; bases not matched to a gene: 4. The CDR3 DNA is TGTGCCACCAGTGATACTGGACTAGCGAAAGAGACCCAGTACTTC. Residues: CATSDTGLAKETQYF.

This chain uses TRBV6-2 or TRBV6-3 with TRBJ1-2; D not resolved. V was trimmed by 5 bases and J by 0 bases, leaving 7 bases between them. CDR1 and CDR2 (germline): MNHEY, SVGEGT. The CDR3 extends over 13 amino acids. CDR3 region: CASSQATNYGYTF. CDR3 nucleotides: TGTGCCAGCAGTCAAGCAACTAACTATGGCTACACCTTC.

This chain connects TRBV4-1 to TRBJ1-3; D unresolved. The germline CDR1 and CDR2 sequences are MGHRA and YSYEKL. V was clipped by 0 bases and J by 2 bases, with 11 bases between them. CDR3 length equals 16 residues. CDR3 residues: CASSQDQRATGNTIYF. In DNA form, the CDR3 reads TGCGCCAGCAGCCAAGATCAAAGAGCGACTGGAAACACCATATATTTT.